This T cell receptor beta chain was identified in a study of shared clonotypes between healthy human individuals. Repertoires were generated with immunoSEQ multiplex PCR, while TCRdb's copy carries only in-frame clones and drops some. The sample consists of 900,000 to 1,200,000 clones, approximately 80% of them appearing once. The CDR3 sequence is 14 residues long. The chain recombines TRBV21-1 with TRBJ2-1. TRBV21-1 is labeled a pseudogene. This TCR came from a man between 18 and 35 years old in good health. Some clones in this sample may be carry-over from other donors' samples. The specimen sequenced was memory CD4+ T cells from PBMCs. The sample's subset: CD45RA-negative fraction. The CDR3 nucleotides are TGTGCCAGCAGCGCCCGGGGCTCGCACAATGAGCAGTTCTTC. It yields the protein CASSARGSHNEQFF.